Detailed here is one T cell receptor (beta chain). Its antigen is currently unknown. Measured with immunoSEQ multiplex PCR; TCRdb has only the in-frame clones, and not every one. Counted here are tens of thousands of clones, about 90% occurring once; the ten biggest clones make up about 0.7%. This CDR3 has 11 residues. The V segment lost 6 bases and the J segment 4 bases; nucleotides outside the gene matches: 1. The germline V gene encodes CDR1 DFQATT and CDR2 SNEGSKA (reference sequence). This record comes from a study of Tregs in tolerant kidney transplant recipients. Findings and limits, study-wide: Tregs expanded with activated donor B cells seemed most donor-specific.

CD4+CD25+CD127- Tregs, CD4+CD25- non-Tregs, CD4 and CD8 cells were sorted. The sample taken for sequencing was Tregs from blood. This TCR derives from a human donor in good health. The chain links TRBV20-1 to TRBJ2-7, with 9 nucleotides matching TRBD1. CDR3 DNA: TGCAGTGCAGGGACAGGGTACGAGCAGTACTTC. Its protein is CSAGTGYEQYF.